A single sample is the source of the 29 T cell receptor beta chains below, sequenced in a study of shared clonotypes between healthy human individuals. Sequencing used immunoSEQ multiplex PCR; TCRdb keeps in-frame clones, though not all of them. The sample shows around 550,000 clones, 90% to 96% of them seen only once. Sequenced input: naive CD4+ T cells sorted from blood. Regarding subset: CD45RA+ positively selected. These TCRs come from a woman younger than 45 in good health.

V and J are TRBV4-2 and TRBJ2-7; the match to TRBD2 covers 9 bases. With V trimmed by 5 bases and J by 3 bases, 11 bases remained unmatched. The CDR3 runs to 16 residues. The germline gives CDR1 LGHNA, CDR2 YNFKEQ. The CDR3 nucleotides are TGTGCCAGCAGCTCCTACCTAGCGGGAAGGGTCTACGAGCAGTACTTC. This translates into CASSSYLAGRVYEQYF.

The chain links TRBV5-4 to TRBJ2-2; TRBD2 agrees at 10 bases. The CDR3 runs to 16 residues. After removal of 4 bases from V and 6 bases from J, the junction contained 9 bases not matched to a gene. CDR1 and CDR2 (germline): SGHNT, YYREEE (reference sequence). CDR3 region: CASSGLLAGDAGELFF. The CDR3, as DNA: TGTGCCAGCAGCGGCCTCCTAGCGGGAGATGCCGGGGAGCTGTTTTTT.

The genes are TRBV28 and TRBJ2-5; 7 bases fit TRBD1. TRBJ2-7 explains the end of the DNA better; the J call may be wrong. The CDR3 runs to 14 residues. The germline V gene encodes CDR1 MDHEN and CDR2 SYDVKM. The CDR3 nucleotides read TGTGCCAGCAGCTTGATACAGGGGAAACACGAGCAGTACTTC. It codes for CASSLIQGKHEQYF.

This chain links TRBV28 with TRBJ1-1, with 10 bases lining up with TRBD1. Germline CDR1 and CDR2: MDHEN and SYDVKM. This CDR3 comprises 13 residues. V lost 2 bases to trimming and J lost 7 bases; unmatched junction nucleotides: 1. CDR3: CASSLGTGDEAFF. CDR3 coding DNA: TGTGCCAGCAGTTTAGGGACAGGGGATGAAGCTTTCTTT.

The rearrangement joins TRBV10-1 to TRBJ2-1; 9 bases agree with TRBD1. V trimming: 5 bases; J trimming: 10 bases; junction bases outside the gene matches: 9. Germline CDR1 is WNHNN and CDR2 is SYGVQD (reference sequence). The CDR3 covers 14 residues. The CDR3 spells CASSPGTGLKEQFF. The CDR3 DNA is TGCGCCAGCAGTCCCGGGACAGGGTTGAAAGAGCAGTTCTTC.

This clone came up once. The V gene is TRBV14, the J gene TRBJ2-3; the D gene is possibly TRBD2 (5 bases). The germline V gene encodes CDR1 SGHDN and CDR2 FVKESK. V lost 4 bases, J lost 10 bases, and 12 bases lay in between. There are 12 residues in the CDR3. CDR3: CASSLSGGPQYF. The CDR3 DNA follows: TGTGCCAGCAGCCTCTCCGGAGGCCCGCAGTATTTT.

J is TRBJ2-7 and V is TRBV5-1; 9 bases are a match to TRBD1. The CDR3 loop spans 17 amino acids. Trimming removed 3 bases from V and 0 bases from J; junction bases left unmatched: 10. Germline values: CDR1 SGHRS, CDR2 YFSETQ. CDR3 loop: CASSSGQGTLSSYEQYF. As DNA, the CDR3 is TGCGCCAGCAGCTCAGGACAGGGGACCTTAAGCTCCTACGAGCAGTACTTC.

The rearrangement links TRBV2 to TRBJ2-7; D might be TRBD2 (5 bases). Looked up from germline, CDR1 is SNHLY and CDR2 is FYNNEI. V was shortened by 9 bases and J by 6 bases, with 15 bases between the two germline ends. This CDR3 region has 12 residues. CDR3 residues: CASSIIAGEQYF. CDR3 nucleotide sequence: TGTGCCAGTTCAATTATCGCGGGCGAGCAGTACTTC.

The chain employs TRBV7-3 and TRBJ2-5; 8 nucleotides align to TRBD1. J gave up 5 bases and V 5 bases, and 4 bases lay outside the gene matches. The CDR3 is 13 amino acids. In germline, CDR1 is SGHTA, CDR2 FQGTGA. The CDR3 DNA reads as TGTGCCAGCAGCGAACAGGGGGTGGAGACCCAGTACTTC. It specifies CASSEQGVETQYF. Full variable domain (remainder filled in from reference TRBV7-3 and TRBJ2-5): GAGVSQTPSNKVTEKGKYVELRCDPISGHTALYWYRQSLGQGPEFLIYFQGTGAADDSGLPNDRFFAVRPEGSVSTLKIQRTERGDSAVYLCASSEQGVETQYFGPGTRLLVL.

The CDR3 bases are TGTGCCAGCAGTAAGCACAGGGTCGAGGATCAGCCCCAGCATTTT. Encoded protein: CASSKHRVEDQPQHF. The chain employs TRBV6-6 and TRBJ1-5, with a weak D call TRBD1 (6 bases). The CDR3 is 15 residues long. The germline V gene encodes CDR1 MNHNY and CDR2 SVGAGI (reference sequence). V lost 5 bases and J lost 5, with 16 bases in between.

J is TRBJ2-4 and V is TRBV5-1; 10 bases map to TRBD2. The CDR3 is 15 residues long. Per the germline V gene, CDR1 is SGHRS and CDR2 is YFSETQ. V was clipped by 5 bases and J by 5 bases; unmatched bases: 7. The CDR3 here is CASRSISGRENIQYF. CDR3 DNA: TGCGCCAGCAGAAGTATCAGCGGGAGGGAAAACATTCAGTACTTC.

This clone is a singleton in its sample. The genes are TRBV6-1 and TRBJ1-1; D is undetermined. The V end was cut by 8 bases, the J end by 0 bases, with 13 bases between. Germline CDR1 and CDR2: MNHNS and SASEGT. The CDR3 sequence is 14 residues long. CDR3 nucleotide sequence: TGTGCCAGCCCCAAGGACCTCATGAACACTGAAGCTTTCTTT. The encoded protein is CASPKDLMNTEAFF.

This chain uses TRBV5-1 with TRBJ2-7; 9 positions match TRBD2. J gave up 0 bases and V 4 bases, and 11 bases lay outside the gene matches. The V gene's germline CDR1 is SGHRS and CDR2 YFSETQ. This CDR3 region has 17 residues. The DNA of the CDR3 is TGCGCCAGCAGCGTCCTGGGCGGGAGGGCCAGCTCCTACGAGCAGTACTTC. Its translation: CASSVLGGRASSYEQYF.

The CDR3 region is CASSGTGSYGYTF. The CDR3 nucleotides are TGTGCCAGTAGTGGGACAGGGTCCTATGGCTACACCTTC. This chain links TRBV19 with TRBJ1-2; 9 bases align to TRBD1. The ends lost 5 bases at V and 4 bases at J; junction bases unmatched: 2. The germline V gene has CDR1 LNHDA and CDR2 SQIVND (reference sequence). The CDR3 loop spans 13 amino acids.

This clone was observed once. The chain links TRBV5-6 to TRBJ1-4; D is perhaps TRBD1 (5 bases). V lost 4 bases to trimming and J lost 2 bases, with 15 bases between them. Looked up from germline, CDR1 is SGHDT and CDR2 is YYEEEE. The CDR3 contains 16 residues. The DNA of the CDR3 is TGTGCCAGCAGCGGACCGTGGGGGACGACTAATGAAAAACTGTTTTTT. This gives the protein CASSGPWGTTNEKLFF. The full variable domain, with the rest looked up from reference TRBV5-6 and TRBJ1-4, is DAGVTQSPTHLIKTRGQQVTLRCSPKSGHDTVSWYQQALGQGPQFIFQYYEEEERQRGNFPDRFSGHQFPNYSSELNVNALLLGDSALYLCASSGPWGTTNEKLFFGSGTQLSVL.

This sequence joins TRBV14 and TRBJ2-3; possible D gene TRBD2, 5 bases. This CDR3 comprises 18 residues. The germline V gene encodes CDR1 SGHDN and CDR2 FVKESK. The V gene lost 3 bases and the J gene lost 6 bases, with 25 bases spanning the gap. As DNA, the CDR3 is TGTGCCAGCAGCCAGGGGATGTTGACTACAAGTAGGCGGGATACGCAGTATTTT. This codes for CASSQGMLTTSRRDTQYF. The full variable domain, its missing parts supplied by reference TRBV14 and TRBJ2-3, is EAGVTQFPSHSVIEKGQTVTLRCDPISGHDNLYWYRRVMGKEIKFLLHFVKESKQDESGMPNNRFLAERTGGTYSTLKVQPAELEDSGVYFCASSQGMLTTSRRDTQYFGPGTRLTVL.

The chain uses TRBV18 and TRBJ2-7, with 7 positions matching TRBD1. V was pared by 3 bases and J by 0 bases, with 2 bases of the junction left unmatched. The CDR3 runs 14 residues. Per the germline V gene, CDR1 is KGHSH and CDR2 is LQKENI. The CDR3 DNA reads TGTGCCAGCTCACCGGGACAGAGCTCCTACGAGCAGTACTTC. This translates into CASSPGQSSYEQYF.

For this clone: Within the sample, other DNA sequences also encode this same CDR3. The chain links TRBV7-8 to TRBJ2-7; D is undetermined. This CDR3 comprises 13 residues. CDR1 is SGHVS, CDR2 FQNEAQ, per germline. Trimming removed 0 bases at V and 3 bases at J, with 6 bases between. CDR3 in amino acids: CASSLARNYEQYF. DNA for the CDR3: TGTGCCAGCAGCTTAGCCCGGAACTACGAGCAGTACTTC.

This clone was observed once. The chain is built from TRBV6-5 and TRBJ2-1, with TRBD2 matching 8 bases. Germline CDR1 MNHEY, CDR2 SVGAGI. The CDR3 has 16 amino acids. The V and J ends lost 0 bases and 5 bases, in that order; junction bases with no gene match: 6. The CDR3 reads CASSYSYLAGDNEQFF. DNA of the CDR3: TGTGCCAGCAGTTACTCGTACCTAGCGGGCGACAATGAGCAGTTCTTC.

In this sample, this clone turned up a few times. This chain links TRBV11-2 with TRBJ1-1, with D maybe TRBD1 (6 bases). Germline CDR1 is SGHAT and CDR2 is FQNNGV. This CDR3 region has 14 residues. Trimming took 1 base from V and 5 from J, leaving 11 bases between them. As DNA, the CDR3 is TGTGCCAGCAGCTTAGTACAGGGAAGGACTGAAGCTTTCTTT. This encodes CASSLVQGRTEAFF.

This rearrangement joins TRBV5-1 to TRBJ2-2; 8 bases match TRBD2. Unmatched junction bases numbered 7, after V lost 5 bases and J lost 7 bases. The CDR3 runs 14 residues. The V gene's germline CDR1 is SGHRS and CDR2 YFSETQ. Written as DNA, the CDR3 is TGCGCCAGCAGTGTGAGCGGGAGTGGCGGGGAGCTGTTTTTT. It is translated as CASSVSGSGGELFF.

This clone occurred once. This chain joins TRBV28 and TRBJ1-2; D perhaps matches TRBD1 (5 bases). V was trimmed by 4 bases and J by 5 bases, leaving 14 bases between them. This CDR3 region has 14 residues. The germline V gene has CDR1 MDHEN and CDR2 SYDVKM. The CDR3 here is CASSSGTLRYGYTF. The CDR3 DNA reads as TGTGCCAGCAGTTCGGGGACCCTGAGGTATGGCTACACCTTC.

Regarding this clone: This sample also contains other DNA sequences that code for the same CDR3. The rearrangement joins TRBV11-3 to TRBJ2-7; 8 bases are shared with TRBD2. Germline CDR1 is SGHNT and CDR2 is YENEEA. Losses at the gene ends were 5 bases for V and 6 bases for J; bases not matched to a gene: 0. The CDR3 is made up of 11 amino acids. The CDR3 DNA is TGTGCCAGCAGCCGGGGGGGCGAGCAGTACTTC. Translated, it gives CASSRGGEQYF.

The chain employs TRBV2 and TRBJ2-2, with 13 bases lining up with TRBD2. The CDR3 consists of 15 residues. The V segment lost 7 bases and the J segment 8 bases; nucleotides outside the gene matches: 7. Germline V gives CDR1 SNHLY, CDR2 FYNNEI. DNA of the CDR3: TGTGCCAGCACGGGACTAGCGGGACCTATGGGGGAGCTGTTTTTT. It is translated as CASTGLAGPMGELFF.

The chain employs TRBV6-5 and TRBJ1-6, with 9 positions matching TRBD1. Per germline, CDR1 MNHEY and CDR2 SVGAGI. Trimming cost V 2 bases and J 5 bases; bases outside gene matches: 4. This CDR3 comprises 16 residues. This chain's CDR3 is CASSYDDRGNNSPLHF. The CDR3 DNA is TGTGCCAGCAGTTACGACGACAGGGGGAATAATTCACCCCTCCACTTT.

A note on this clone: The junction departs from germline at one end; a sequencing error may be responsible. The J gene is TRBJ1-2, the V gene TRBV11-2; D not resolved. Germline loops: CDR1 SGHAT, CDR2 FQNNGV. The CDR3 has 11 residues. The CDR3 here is CASSPQYDYTF. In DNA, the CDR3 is TGTGCCAGCAGCCCTCAGTATGACTACACCTTC. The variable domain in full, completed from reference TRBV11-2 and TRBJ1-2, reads EAGVAQSPRYKIIEKRQSVAFWCNPISGHATLYWYQQILGQGPKLLIQFQNNGVVDDSQLPKDRFSAERLKGVDSTLKIQPAKLEDSAVYLCASSPQYDYTFGSGTRLTVV.

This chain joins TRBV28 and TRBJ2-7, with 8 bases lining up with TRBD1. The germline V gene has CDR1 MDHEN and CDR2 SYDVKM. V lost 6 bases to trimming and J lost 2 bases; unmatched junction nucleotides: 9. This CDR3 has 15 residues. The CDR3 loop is CASSQRTGIAYEQYF. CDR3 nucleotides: TGTGCCAGCAGCCAACGGACAGGGATTGCCTACGAGCAGTACTTC.

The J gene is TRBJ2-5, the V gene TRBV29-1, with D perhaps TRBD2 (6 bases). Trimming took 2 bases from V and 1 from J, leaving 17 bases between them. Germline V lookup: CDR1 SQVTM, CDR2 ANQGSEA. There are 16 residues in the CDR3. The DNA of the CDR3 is TGCAGCGTTGAAAGGCGTGGTCGCGGGGTCCAAGAGACCCAGTACTTC. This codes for CSVERRGRGVQETQYF.

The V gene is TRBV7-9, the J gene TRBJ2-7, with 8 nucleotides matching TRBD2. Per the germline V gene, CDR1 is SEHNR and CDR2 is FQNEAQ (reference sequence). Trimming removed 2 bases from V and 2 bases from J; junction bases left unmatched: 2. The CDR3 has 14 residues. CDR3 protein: CASSLIAGPYEQYF. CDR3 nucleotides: TGTGCCAGCAGCTTAATAGCGGGACCCTACGAGCAGTACTTC.